A single T cell receptor (beta chain) is shown here with its context. The sample comes from a study of blood T cell repertoires in COVID-19. Study-level information: The United States, Italy and Spain supplied acute and convalescent COVID-19 samples. From T cells, B-cell-depleted T cells, or PBMCs came the material, which was cDNA or gDNA.

Per the original methods: Counts of nucleated cells, estimated from reference gene primer amplification, were obtained. The method was immunoSEQ multiplex PCR; TCRdb's version includes in-frame clones alone and lacks a portion of them. V, J and clone size are taken as reported in that table, and D and trimming were inferred from the DNA itself. The sample consists of about 33,000 clones, around 88% of them appearing once. The CDR3 runs 13 residues. In germline, CDR1 is SGHNT, CDR2 YENEEA. V dropped 6 bases and J dropped 4 bases, with 9 bases sitting between them. The source is a human donor in a cohort sampled during active COVID-19. The chain couples TRBV11-3 to TRBJ2-2; D unresolved. The specimen was peripheral blood. The CDR3 DNA sequence: TGTGCCAGCAGTCCGAGGAGCACCGGGGAGCTGTTTTTT. Its protein is CASSPRSTGELFF.